This TCR beta chain was sequenced in a study of regulatory T cells in long-lasting Graves disease (dated by TCRdb to about 2021). Notes on the research overall: Patients with newly diagnosed Graves' disease had been on antithyroid drugs for under 3 months. Patients with persistent Graves' disease were compared with patients with newly diagnosed Graves' disease using TCR sequencing and RNA sequencing of peripheral blood. The study took place in China and was registered as a clinical trial. A total of around 35 samples were covered by TCR sequencing, comprising some 13 persistent and around 20 newly diagnosed Graves' disease patients. Broader findings and caveats from the paper: A larger number of public clonotypes was shared among persistent patients (fewer than 3,000) than among newly diagnosed patients (approximately 1,000). Compared with newly diagnosed patients, patients with persistent Graves' disease had lower TCR Shannon entropy and fewer highly expanded clones, which suggests clonal expansion. The study examined only peripheral blood because the primary lesion, thyroid tissue, could not be accessed. As a limitation, the authors acknowledged that the small sample size may reduce accuracy. Only the TCR beta chain was sequenced and analyzed.

This clonotype showed up just a few times. What this receptor recognizes is not known. No qualities accompany the bases; no much larger clone lies one base away. This sample's time point label indicates: newly diagnosed GD, antithyroid drugs for less than 3 months. For both TCR sequencing and RNA sequencing, RNA was extracted from PBMCs using TRIzol. Graves' disease was diagnosed according to American Thyroid Association guidelines. Recruitment of patients was carried out at an endocrinology department in Xi'an, China. Each patient gave around 9 milliliters of peripheral blood, collected in an EDTA anticoagulant tube. PBMCs were isolated by Ficoll Paque Plus density gradient separation without further T cell sorting. An Agilent 2100 Bioanalyzer and agarose gel were used to check RNA quality, while a NanoDrop 2000 measured RNA concentration. Preparation of the library involved multiplex PCR. TCRdb lists the instrument as Illumina HiSeq 4000. TCR beta libraries were built with iRepertoire HTBI primers and Arm-PCR amplification of CDR3 regions. Before sequencing, the PCR products went through gel purification. The original pipeline was this. Across samples, around 62 TRBV and over 11 TRBJ segments were identified and used for gene usage analysis of CDR3 amino acid clonotypes. Filtered high-quality paired reads were merged into contigs using COPE and FqMerger. Contigs were aligned with BLAST to IMGT TRBV, TRBD and TRBJ reference genes, and CDR3 was defined per IMGT. Highly expanded clones were defined as clonotypes with a frequency above 0.1%. Shannon entropy was used to measure repertoire diversity, and the Gini coefficient was used to measure V-J evenness. A clonotype was considered public if more than one individual shared it. Through fastp at Q25 and MiXCR, TCRdb rebuilt clones from the public reads, retaining in-frame beta chains. CDR3 protein duplicates are merged, each entry listing the most common genes and DNA. These V and J calls derive from TCRdb rather than the authors' analysis. This sample is represented by about 440,000 distinct CDR3 sequences; about 16% of them were singletons. The leading ten clones occupy about 25% of the sample.

A further study also used this sample, focusing on T cells in Graves' hyperthyroidism and ophthalmopathy. As noted in the second study: Stable Graves' hyperthyroidism was defined as the absence of progression to ophthalmopathy over 18 months of follow-up. Hyperthyroidism patients were newly diagnosed, with disease duration under 2 months, and aged 18 to 65 years. Any patient with an uncontrolled infection, another autoimmune disease, pregnancy or lactation was excluded. Diagnoses were established on the basis of clinical symptoms, serum thyroxine and TRAb, thyroid ultrasound, and orbital computed tomography. The first round of RT-PCR for the TCR CDR3 was performed with the HTBI primer set and the Qiagen OneStep RT-PCR kit. Most expanded thyroid clonotypes (frequency above 0.001) were also detected in blood, suggesting blood repertoires may reflect thyroid immune responses. Ophthalmopathy was separated from stable hyperthyroidism by a 13 V-J signature model, with 85% to 90% sensitivity and about 81% specificity obtained in cross-validation and 80%/75% obtained in testing. In validation, the model predicted progression to ophthalmopathy with roughly 66% sensitivity and over 72% specificity, a median of approximately 6.5 months before onset. To identify distinguishing TCR V-J signatures, a discovery cohort of some 99 patients was used, comprising 43 with Graves' ophthalmopathy and some 60 with stable Graves' hyperthyroidism. Prospective prediction of ophthalmopathy was tested in an independent validation cohort consisting of fewer than 20 hyperthyroidism patients and 15 or so patients who later progressed to ophthalmopathy. For training and testing, the 80 to 100 patients in the discovery cohort were randomly divided in a 7:3 ratio. Thyroid tissue and blood T-cell repertoires from six Graves' hyperthyroidism patients were also compared in the study. After blood sampling, hyperthyroidism patients were treated with methimazole at a starting dose of 30 mg daily, and ophthalmopathy patients were treated with high-dose intravenous methylprednisolone. Libraries were constructed in a second round of multiplex PCR, after which size selection and purification were carried out. Paired-end sequencing of the libraries was performed with 100 bp reads on an Illumina HiSeq2000. SOAPnuke was used to process the raw data, throwing out any read that contained adapters or uncalled bases, had a mean Phred below 15, or lacked an exact constant-primer or identifier match. COPE v1.2.5 was used to merge the high-quality paired reads, and each unique nucleotide sequence was defined as a clonotype. MiTCR v1.1 was used to align the clonotypes against IMGT TRBV, TRBD and TRBJ reference segments. Only V-J combinations with frequency above 0.0001, covering 99% to 99.2% of repertoires, were analysed. A TCS score was defined as the ratio between F50 (clonal expansion) and ExV (chaos), using BLOSUM62-based TCRdist between CDR3 peptides within each V-J. Welch's t-statistics and random forest reduced just over 500 V-J features to 13, which were used in a naive Bayes classifier (R e1071). Sample size was not statistically predetermined, and investigators were not blinded to group allocation. The paper reports TCR Vbeta CDR3 sequencing of approximately 140 peripheral blood samples: 40 to 45 ophthalmopathy, some 80 hyperthyroidism and around 17 progressor patients.

The TCR was taken from a woman aged 18-30 years with Graves disease. Donor details come from another sample of the same person, matched by shared clones. The sequences come from peripheral blood mononuclear cells (PBMCs), collected at new diagnosis, from a patient treated with antithyroid drugs.

In nucleotides, the sequence is TGTGCCAGCAGTTACTCGGGTCAGAGCTCCTACGAGCAGTACTTC. This gives the protein CASSYSGQSSYEQYF. The rearrangement joined TRBV6-6 to TRBJ2-7; there is no confident call for the D gene. Reading the germline V gene (reference sequence) gives CDR1 MNHNY and CDR2 SVGAGI. Trimming removed 0 bases from V and 0 bases from J, leaving 9 bases between the germline ends. Spanning cysteine to phenylalanine, the CDR3 consists of 15 amino acids. Only CDR3 DNA remains: 45 bases, in frame from the first base.